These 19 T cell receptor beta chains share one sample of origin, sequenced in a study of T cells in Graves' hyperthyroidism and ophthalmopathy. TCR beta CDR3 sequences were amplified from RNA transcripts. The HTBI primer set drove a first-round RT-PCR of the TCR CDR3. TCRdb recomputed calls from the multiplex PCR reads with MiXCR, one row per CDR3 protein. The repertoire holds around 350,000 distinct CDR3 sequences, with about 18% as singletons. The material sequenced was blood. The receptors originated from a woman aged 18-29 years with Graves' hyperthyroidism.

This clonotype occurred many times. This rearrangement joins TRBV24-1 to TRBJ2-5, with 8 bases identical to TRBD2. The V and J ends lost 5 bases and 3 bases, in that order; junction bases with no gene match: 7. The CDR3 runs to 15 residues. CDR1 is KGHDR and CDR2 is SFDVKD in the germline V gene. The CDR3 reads CATSAGTRKEETQYF. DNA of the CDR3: TGTGCCACCAGTGCGGGGACTAGAAAAGAAGAGACCCAGTACTTC.

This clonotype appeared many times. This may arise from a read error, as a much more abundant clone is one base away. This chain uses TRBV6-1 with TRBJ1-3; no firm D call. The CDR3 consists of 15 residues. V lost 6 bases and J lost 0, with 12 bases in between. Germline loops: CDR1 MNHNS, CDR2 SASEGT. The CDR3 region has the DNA TGTGCCAGCAGGAAGGGCGTCGGCTCTGGAAACACCATATATTTT. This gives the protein CASRKGVGSGNTIYF.

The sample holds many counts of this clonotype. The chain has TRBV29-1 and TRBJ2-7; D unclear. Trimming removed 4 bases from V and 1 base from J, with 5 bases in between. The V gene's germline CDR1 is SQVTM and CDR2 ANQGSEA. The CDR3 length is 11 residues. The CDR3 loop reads CSVVVSYEQYF. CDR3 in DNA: TGCAGCGTTGTTGTGTCCTACGAGCAGTACTTC.

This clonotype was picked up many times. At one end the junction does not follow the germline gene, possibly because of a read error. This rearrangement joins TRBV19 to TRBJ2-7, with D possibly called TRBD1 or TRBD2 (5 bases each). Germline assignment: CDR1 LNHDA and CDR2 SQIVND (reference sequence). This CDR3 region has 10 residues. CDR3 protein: CASSRGTEFF. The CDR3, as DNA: TGTGCCAGTAGCCGAGGGACCGAATTCTTC.

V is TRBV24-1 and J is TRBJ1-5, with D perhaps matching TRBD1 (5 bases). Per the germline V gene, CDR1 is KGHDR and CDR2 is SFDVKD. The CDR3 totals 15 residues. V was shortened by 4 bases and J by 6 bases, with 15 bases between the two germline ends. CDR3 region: CATSDPTGGGQPQHF. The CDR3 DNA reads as TGTGCCACCAGTGACCCCACAGGCGGCGGTCAGCCCCAGCATTTT.

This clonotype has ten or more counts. In nucleotides, the CDR3 is TGTGCCATCAGTGAGTCGGGACGCCGCACTGAAGCTTTCTTT. Its translation is CAISESGRRTEAFF. This chain links TRBV10-3 with TRBJ1-1; D is possibly TRBD1 (5 bases). This CDR3 is built from 14 residues. Trimming took off 0 bases at V and 4 bases at J, with 9 bases between the two ends. Germline lookup yields CDR1 ENHRY and CDR2 SYGVKD.

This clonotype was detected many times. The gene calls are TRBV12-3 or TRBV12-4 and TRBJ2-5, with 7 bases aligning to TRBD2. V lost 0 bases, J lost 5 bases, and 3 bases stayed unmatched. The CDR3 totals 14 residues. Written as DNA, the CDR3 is TGTGCCAGCAGTTTAGCGGGGGGGGTCGAGACCCAGTACTTC. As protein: CASSLAGGVETQYF.

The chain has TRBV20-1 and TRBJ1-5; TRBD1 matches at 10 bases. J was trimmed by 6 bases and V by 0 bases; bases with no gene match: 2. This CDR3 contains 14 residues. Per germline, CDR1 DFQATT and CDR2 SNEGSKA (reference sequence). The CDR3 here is CSARETGGSQPQHF. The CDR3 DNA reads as TGCAGTGCTAGAGAGACAGGGGGCAGTCAGCCCCAGCATTTT.

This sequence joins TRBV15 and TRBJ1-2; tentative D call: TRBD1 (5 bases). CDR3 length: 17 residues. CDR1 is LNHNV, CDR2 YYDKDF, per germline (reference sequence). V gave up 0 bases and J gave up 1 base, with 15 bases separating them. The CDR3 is CATSRETRERGNYGYTF. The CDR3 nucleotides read TGTGCCACCAGCAGAGAGACCAGGGAAAGGGGTAACTATGGCTACACCTTC.

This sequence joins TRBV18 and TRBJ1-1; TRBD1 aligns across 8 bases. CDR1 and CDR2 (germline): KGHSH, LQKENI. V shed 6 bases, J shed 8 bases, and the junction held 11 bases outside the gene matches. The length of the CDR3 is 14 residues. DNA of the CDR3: TGTGCCAGCTCGACAGGGGCCTTTAATAGGGAAGCTTTCTTT. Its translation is CASSTGAFNREAFF.

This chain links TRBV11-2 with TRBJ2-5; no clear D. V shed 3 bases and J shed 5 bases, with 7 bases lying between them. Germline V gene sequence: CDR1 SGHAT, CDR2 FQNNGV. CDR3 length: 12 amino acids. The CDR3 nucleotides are TGTGCCAGCAGCTTCAAGGTGGAGACCCAGTACTTC. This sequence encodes CASSFKVETQYF.

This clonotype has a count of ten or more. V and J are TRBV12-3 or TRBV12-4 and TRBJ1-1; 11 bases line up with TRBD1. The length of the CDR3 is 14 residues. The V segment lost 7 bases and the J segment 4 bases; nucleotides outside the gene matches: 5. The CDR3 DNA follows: TGTGCCAGCAATTCGGGACAGGGGGTCACTGAAGCTTTCTTT. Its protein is CASNSGQGVTEAFF.

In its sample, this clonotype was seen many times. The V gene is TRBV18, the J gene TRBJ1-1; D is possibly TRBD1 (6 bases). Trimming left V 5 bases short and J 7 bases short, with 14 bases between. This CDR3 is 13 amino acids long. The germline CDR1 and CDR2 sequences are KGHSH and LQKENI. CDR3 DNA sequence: TGTGCCAGCTCATCCCAGGGGCAGATTGAAGCTTTCTTT. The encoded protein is CASSSQGQIEAFF.

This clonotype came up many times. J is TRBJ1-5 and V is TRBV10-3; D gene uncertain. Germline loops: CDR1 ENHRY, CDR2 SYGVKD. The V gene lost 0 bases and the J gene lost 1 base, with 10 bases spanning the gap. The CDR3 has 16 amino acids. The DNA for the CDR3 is TGTGCCATCAGTGAGTCGAGGGTGACAAGCAATCAGCCCCAGCATTTT. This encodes CAISESRVTSNQPQHF.

In DNA, the CDR3 is TGTGCCAGCAGTCCACTCCCGGGGGGGCTGAGTCACGAGCAGTACTTC. Protein: CASSPLPGGLSHEQYF. This chain links TRBV28 with TRBJ2-7, with 8 bases lining up with TRBD2. V lost 5 bases to trimming and J lost 5 bases; unmatched junction nucleotides: 14. Germline V CDR1 and CDR2: MDHEN, SYDVKM. The CDR3 spans 16 residues.

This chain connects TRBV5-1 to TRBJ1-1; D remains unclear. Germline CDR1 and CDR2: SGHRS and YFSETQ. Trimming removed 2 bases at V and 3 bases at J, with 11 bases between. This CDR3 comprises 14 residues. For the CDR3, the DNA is TGCGCCAGCAGCTTAGGGCTTTGGGACACTGAAGCTTTCTTT. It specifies CASSLGLWDTEAFF. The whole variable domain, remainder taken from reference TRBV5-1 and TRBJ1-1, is KAGVTQTPRYLIKTRGQQVTLSCSPISGHRSVSWYQQTPGQGLQFLFEYFSETQRNKGNFPGRFSGRQFSNSRSEMNVSTLELGDSALYLCASSLGLWDTEAFFGQGTRLTVV.

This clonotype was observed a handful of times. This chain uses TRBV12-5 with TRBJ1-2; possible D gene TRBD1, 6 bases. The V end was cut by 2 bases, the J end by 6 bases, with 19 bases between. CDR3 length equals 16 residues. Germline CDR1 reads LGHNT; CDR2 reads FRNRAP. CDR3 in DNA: TGTGCTAGTGGTTTGACCCCGGGACACCGAGGAGATGGCTACACCTTC. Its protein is CASGLTPGHRGDGYTF.

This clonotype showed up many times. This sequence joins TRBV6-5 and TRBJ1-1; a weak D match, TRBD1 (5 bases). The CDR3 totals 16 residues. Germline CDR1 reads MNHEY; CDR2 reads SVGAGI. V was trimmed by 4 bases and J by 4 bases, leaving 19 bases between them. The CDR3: CASSLSPGGVVTEAFF. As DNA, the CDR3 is TGTGCCAGCAGTTTATCCCCCGGGGGGGTAGTCACTGAAGCTTTCTTT.

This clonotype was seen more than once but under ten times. CDR3 coding DNA: TGTGCCAGCAGCACTATCCAACGGGACTCCCACCCTGAGCAGTTCTTC. Translated, it gives CASSTIQRDSHPEQFF. This chain links TRBV7-8 with TRBJ2-1; weak D call: TRBD2 (6 bases). This CDR3 has 16 residues. V was pared by 5 bases and J by 9 bases, with 23 bases between. Germline V gene sequence: CDR1 SGHVS, CDR2 FQNEAQ.